This entry lists 5 T cell receptor beta chains sequenced from one sample in a study of shared T cell receptors in the human thymus. Measured with immunoSEQ multiplex PCR; TCRdb has only the in-frame clones, and not every one. The sample carries approximately 730,000 clones, 80% to 90% recorded once. The sample also formed part of further work on human thymus T cells.

Input material: thymocytes. Receptors originate from a girl under three years old with a congenital heart defect.

The chain links TRBV27 to TRBJ2-2; maybe TRBD1 (5 bases). The V gene lost 6 bases and the J gene lost 7 bases, with 15 bases spanning the gap. The CDR3 covers 14 residues. Germline lookup yields CDR1 MNHEY and CDR2 SMNVEV (reference sequence). This chain's CDR3 is CASRRPGPVGELFF. The CDR3 DNA reads as TGTGCCAGCAGGCGGCCAGGGCCGGTCGGGGAGCTGTTTTTT.

Concerning this clone: The same CDR3 is also encoded by other DNA sequences in this sample. This rearrangement joins TRBV9 to TRBJ2-6; D gene unclear. V lost 2 bases and J 1 base, leaving 4 bases between the germline ends. The CDR3 sequence is 14 residues long. Germline-derived CDR1 and CDR2 are SGDLS and YYNGEE. The CDR3 bases are TGTGCCAGCAGCGTCCTGTCTGGGGCCAACGTCCTGACTTTC. This gives the protein CASSVLSGANVLTF. The whole variable domain, remainder taken from reference TRBV9 and TRBJ2-6, is DSGVTQTPKHLITATGQRVTLRCSPRSGDLSVYWYQQSLDQGLQFLIQYYNGEERAKGNILERFSAQQFPDLHSELNLSSLELGDSALYFCASSVLSGANVLTFGAGSRLTVL.

This clone was counted once. CDR3 coding DNA: TGTGCCAGCAGACTAGCGGGGGCGACAGATACGCAGTATTTT. Encoded protein: CASRLAGATDTQYF. This chain links TRBV2 with TRBJ2-3; TRBD2 matches 11 bases. In germline, CDR1 is SNHLY, CDR2 FYNNEI. Trimming at V came to 6 bases and at J to 3 bases, leaving 2 bases not matched to a gene. This CDR3 is 14 amino acids long.

The chain is built from TRBV19 and TRBJ1-2; D gene ambiguous. The CDR3 sequence is 15 residues long. CDR1 and CDR2 from the germline V gene are LNHDA and SQIVND (reference sequence). Deletions cut 5 bases from V and 5 bases from J, with 18 bases between. CDR3 protein: CASSSQHSSLYGYTF. CDR3 DNA: TGTGCCAGTAGTTCCCAACACAGTTCCCTTTATGGCTACACCTTC.

This chain joins TRBV6-6 and TRBJ1-5; 9 bases line up with TRBD1. The CDR3 extends over 16 amino acids. Germline V gene data show CDR1 as MNHNY and CDR2 as SVGAGI (reference sequence). The junction had 16 bases not matched to a gene; V was cut back by 6 bases and J by 10 bases. The CDR3 bases are TGTGCCAGCAGCGACCGTACAGGGGGCTCGATCAAACCCCAGCATTTT. This sequence encodes CASSDRTGGSIKPQHF.